This T cell receptor (beta chain) was retrieved from a study of T-cell memory formation after mild COVID-19. Across the whole study: Among the donors, TCR clusters were largely specific to each donor. Findings and caveats of the study: Clones that contracted from day 15 to 85 were balanced CD4/CD8, while later expanders leaned CD4+.

The CDR3 consists of 13 residues. The V and J ends lost 6 bases and 3 bases, in that order; junction bases with no gene match: 3. The germline V gene has CDR1 SGHTA and CDR2 FQGNSA. It was 5'RACE with constant-segment primers that produced the TCR alpha and TCR beta cDNA libraries, which carried sample barcodes and UMIs. MiXCR, run by TCRdb on the 5' RACE reads, gives a single entry per CDR3 protein. The profile shows some 130,000 distinct CDR3 sequences, 15% to 20% of them singletons. On this clonotype itself: Its antigen is undetermined.

This TCR derives from an adult woman who had mild COVID-19 (a few samples of this study predate the infection). Cell type and time point are not known. The sequenced sample consisted of PBMCs or a T cell subset sorted from them (not recorded which). V usage is TRBV7-2 and J usage is TRBJ2-3; 7 bases are a match to TRBD1. The CDR3 region is CASRRTGTDTQYF. The CDR3 coding sequence is TGTGCCAGCAGGAGGACAGGTACAGATACGCAGTATTTT.